Following are 7 T cell receptor beta chains from one sample sequenced in a study of immune reconstitution after stem cell transplant in scleroderma. A single record per CDR3 protein comes from TCRdb applying MiXCR to the RT-PCR reads. The sample gives under 3,500 distinct CDR3 sequences, 3.6% of which show up once; approximately 3% is in the top ten. This specimen was collected before or after autologous hematopoietic stem cell transplantation (not recorded which). Receptors were obtained from a human donor with systemic sclerosis.

This clonotype counts as medium-sized. The V and J genes are TRBV7-2 and TRBJ2-3, with D tentatively TRBD1 or TRBD2 (5 bases each). The CDR3 has 17 amino acids. Germline V gene lookup returns CDR1 SGHTA and CDR2 FQGNSA. Trimming shortened V by 1 base and J by 4 bases, and 18 bases separated the two germline ends. This CDR3 reads CASSLGRGFTVPDTQYF. As DNA, the CDR3 is TGTGCCAGCAGCTTAGGACGGGGCTTCACGGTCCCAGATACGCAGTATTTT.

This clonotype counts as medium-sized. The V gene is TRBV5-1, the J gene TRBJ1-1, with 10 bases matching TRBD1. Germline V gene lookup returns CDR1 SGHRS and CDR2 YFSETQ. V gave up 4 bases and J gave up 6 bases; unmatched junction bases: 6. The CDR3 is 14 amino acids. The DNA of the CDR3 is TGCGCCAGCAGCCTCACGACAGGGGGCGCTGAAGCTTTCTTT. It codes for CASSLTTGGAEAFF.

This clonotype is labeled as medium-sized (0.01 to 0.1%). The CDR3 DNA reads TGCGCCAGCAGCTTGGGCGGGTTGGAAGCTTTCTTT. Amino acids: CASSLGGLEAFF. The chain joins TRBV5-1 to TRBJ1-1; D remains ambiguous. Per the germline V gene, CDR1 is SGHRS and CDR2 is YFSETQ. Trimming took 0 bases from V and 8 from J, leaving 8 bases between them. The CDR3 is 12 residues long. Using reference TRBV5-1 and TRBJ1-1 for the parts outside the CDR3, the full variable domain is KAGVTQTPRYLIKTRGQQVTLSCSPISGHRSVSWYQQTPGQGLQFLFEYFSETQRNKGNFPGRFSGRQFSNSRSEMNVSTLELGDSALYLCASSLGGLEAFFGQGTRLTVV.

The sample holds many counts of this clonotype. The chain recombines TRBV29-1 with TRBJ2-7; D call uncertain. CDR3 size: 11 residues. The germline V gene has CDR1 SQVTM and CDR2 ANQGSEA. V lost 1 base to trimming and J lost 7 bases, with 8 bases between them. DNA for the CDR3: TGCAGCGTTGAAGGGCCGAGTGAGCAGTACTTC. Its protein product is CSVEGPSEQYF.

This clonotype counts as large. The chain links TRBV7-9 to TRBJ2-1, with D possibly being TRBD2 (5 bases). The CDR3 covers 16 residues. Germline values: CDR1 SEHNR, CDR2 FQNEAQ (reference sequence). Trimming took off 6 bases at V and 8 bases at J, with 23 bases between the two ends. The CDR3 spells CASRARWSGSGDEQFF. CDR3 nucleotides: TGTGCCAGCAGAGCAAGGTGGAGCGGATCCGGGGATGAGCAGTTCTTC. Full variable domain (outside the CDR3, taken from reference TRBV7-9 and TRBJ2-1): DTGVSQNPRHKITKRGQNVTFRCDPISEHNRLYWYRQTLGQGPEFLTYFQNEAQLEKSRLLSDRFSAERPKGSFSTLEIQRTEQGDSAMYLCASRARWSGSGDEQFFGPGTRLTVL.

Turning to this clonotype: This may be a read error, as it is one base from a much larger clone. This rearrangement joins TRBV9 to TRBJ1-4, with D possibly matching TRBD1 (5 bases). CDR1 SGDLS and CDR2 YYNGEE come from the germline V gene. The CDR3 runs 14 residues. V was clipped by 4 bases and J by 4 bases, with 11 bases between them. The CDR3 nucleotides are TGTGCCAGCAGCTTGGGGGGGGATAATGAAAAACTGTTTTTT. It is translated as CASSLGGDNEKLFF.

By share of the sample, this clonotype is medium-sized (0.01 to 0.1%). The chain joins TRBV7-2 to TRBJ1-2, with D perhaps matching TRBD1 (5 bases). The CDR3 loop spans 14 amino acids. Trimming shortened V by 5 bases and J by 2 bases, and 12 bases separated the two germline ends. Germline lookup yields CDR1 SGHTA and CDR2 FQGNSA. The CDR3 bases are TGTGCCAGCAGCCCTGGGGCGGTAAACTATGGCTACACCTTC. Its translation is CASSPGAVNYGYTF.